This T cell receptor beta chain was captured by sequencing in a study of OX40 agonist ivuxolimab in advanced cancers. Whole-study context: Cancers in dose escalation were hepatocellular, melanoma, renal cell and head and neck.

Assay: immunoSEQ multiplex PCR; the TCRdb copy retains only in-frame clones and omits some. Of roughly 80,000 clones detected, more than 85% appear once; the ten largest clones hold around 0.7%. Study findings and constraints: Low levels of normalized T-cell clonal expansion also appeared in some nonresponders.

The germline gives CDR1 MDHEN, CDR2 SYDVKM. The CDR3 spans 12 residues. The V end was cut by 8 bases, the J end by 1 base, with 9 bases between. Concerning this clone itself: Its antigen is currently unknown.

The origin of this receptor is an adult with an advanced solid tumor such as melanoma, head and neck, liver or kidney cancer. This specimen consisted of CD4+ or CD8+ T cells sorted from blood, obtained in a trial of the OX40 agonist ivuxolimab. The chain joins TRBV28 to TRBJ2-7; D ambiguous. CDR3 loop: CASGRFSYEQYF. The CDR3, as DNA: TGTGCCAGCGGCAGGTTTTCCTACGAGCAGTACTTC.